Below, 23 T cell receptor beta chains from the same sample are listed, as sequenced in a study of tumor-infiltrating lymphocytes in primary liver carcinoma. Using a constant-region primer together with ProtoScript II reverse transcriptase, TCR beta cDNA was made from about 500 ng of total RNA. Nested multiplex PCR, run for three rounds with slightly modified ARM-PCR, yielded TCR beta libraries. Use of TRBV1-TRBV30 forward primers with a C-beta reverse primer characterized the first two PCR rounds, which lasted 10 cycles each. MiXCR, applied by TCRdb to the multiplex PCR reads, yields one record per CDR3 protein. The table shows approximately 110,000 distinct CDR3 sequences, with roughly three fifths occurring only once. Extraction of RNA together with DNA used roughly 19-32 mg of unsorted bulk tissue. Sequencing was performed on liver tumor tissue from sampling region 3. The sample's subset: tumor region T3, left-lateral pole. The receptors here all came from a woman aged 55 to 70 with primary liver carcinoma and hepatitis B virus infection.

This clonotype was observed at least ten times. This chain links TRBV7-8 with TRBJ2-7; maybe TRBD2 (5 bases). The germline gives CDR1 SGHVS, CDR2 FQNEAQ. V was cut by 1 base and J by 5 bases, with 12 bases left in between. This CDR3 has 14 residues. CDR3 sequence: CASSLVLLDHEQYF. The CDR3 DNA follows: TGTGCCAGCAGCTTAGTATTACTAGATCACGAGCAGTACTTC.

This clonotype was observed a single time. The chain is built from TRBV29-1 and TRBJ1-5; no reliable D call. This CDR3 has 13 residues. Trimming left V 8 bases short and J 5 bases short, with 16 bases between. Germline V lookup: CDR1 SQVTM, CDR2 ANQGSEA. The CDR3 nucleotides read TGCAGCATTCAAGGGTACGGCGATCAGCCCCAGCATTTT. Translated: CSIQGYGDQPQHF.

This clonotype has a single count. This could be a read error, since a much larger clone is one nucleotide away. V gene TRBV5-6 combines with J gene TRBJ2-1; the match to TRBD2 covers 10 bases. Trimming took 4 bases from V and 13 from J; bases not matched to a gene: 14. This CDR3 contains 15 residues. CDR1 and CDR2 (germline): SGHDT, YYEEEE. CDR3 in DNA: TGTGCCAGCAGCACCGGGACTAGCGAGAAGGTGGCCCAGTTCTTC. Translating it yields CASSTGTSEKVAQFF.

The CDR3 DNA reads TGTGCCAGCAGCTTCTACGGGATGGACGAGACCCAGTACTTC. Amino acids: CASSFYGMDETQYF. The chain couples TRBV7-2 to TRBJ2-5; weak D call: TRBD2 (5 bases). Deletions cut 3 bases from V and 5 bases from J, with 13 bases between. Germline CDR1 SGHTA, CDR2 FQGNSA. The CDR3 has 14 residues.

The table lists this clonotype with a few counts. The chain is built from TRBV21-1 and TRBJ1-1; the DNA was not used to check the table's D call, TRBD1. TRBV21-1 is a known pseudogene. This CDR3 is built from 16 residues. CDR3: CASSKGATGRRTEAFF. The CDR3 DNA sequence: TGTGCCAGCAGCAAAGGGGCGACAGGGAGGAGGACTGAAGCTTTCTTT.

The V gene is TRBV28, the J gene TRBJ2-4; perhaps D is TRBD1 or TRBD2 (7 bases each). Germline CDR1 and CDR2: MDHEN and SYDVKM. The CDR3 totals 21 residues. The germline V and J ends were trimmed by 3 bases and 1 base, with 28 bases remaining between them. As DNA, the CDR3 is TGTGCCAGCAGTTTCCCGCCCCGGGTCAGGGGGGGTACTGGGGCCAAAAACATTCAGTACTTC. Protein sequence: CASSFPPRVRGGTGAKNIQYF.

This clonotype was seen at least ten times. V usage is TRBV5-6 and J usage is TRBJ1-2; unclear D gene. This CDR3 contains 14 residues. Trimming shortened V by 1 base and J by 3 bases, and 10 bases separated the two germline ends. Per germline, CDR1 SGHDT and CDR2 YYEEEE. CDR3 coding DNA: TGTGCCAGCAGCTTGAGTGCACAGTACTATGGCTACACCTTC. The encoded protein is CASSLSAQYYGYTF. Looking up the rest from reference TRBV5-6 and TRBJ1-2 gives the full variable domain: DAGVTQSPTHLIKTRGQQVTLRCSPKSGHDTVSWYQQALGQGPQFIFQYYEEEERQRGNFPDRFSGHQFPNYSSELNVNALLLGDSALYLCASSLSAQYYGYTFGSGTRLTVV.

This clonotype was seen ten or more times. V gene TRBV12-3 or TRBV12-4 combines with J gene TRBJ2-2, with D unresolved. V was pared by 4 bases and J by 8 bases, with 8 bases between. The CDR3 consists of 12 residues. CDR3 nucleotide sequence: TGTGCCAGCAGTTGGGCGCCAGGGGAGCTGTTTTTT. Protein sequence: CASSWAPGELFF.

Many counts were recorded for this clonotype. The V gene is TRBV12-3 or TRBV12-4, the J gene TRBJ1-5; tentatively, D is TRBD1 (5 bases). This CDR3 is built from 14 residues. The V and J ends lost 7 bases and 3 bases respectively, with 13 bases between them. As DNA, the CDR3 is TGTGCCAGCACACGGGACGGTTCCAATCAGCCCCAGCATTTT. Its protein product is CASTRDGSNQPQHF.

A remark on this clonotype: The CDR3 end shows no conserved phenylalanine or tryptophan, and so a read error is likely. The chain uses TRBV11-2 and TRBJ1-5, with 10 positions matching TRBD1. The germline V gene encodes CDR1 SGHAT and CDR2 FQNNGV. The length of the CDR3 is 14 residues. CDR3 loop: CANSLGQGWDPQHL. The DNA for the CDR3 is TGTGCCAACAGCTTGGGACAGGGGTGGGATCCCCAGCATCTT.

As to this clonotype: Being one base from a much bigger clone, this may be a read error. This chain joins TRBV5-4 and TRBJ2-2, with 11 positions matching TRBD1. This CDR3 comprises 16 residues. Losses at the gene ends were 4 bases for V and 12 bases for J; bases not matched to a gene: 14. CDR1 is SGHNT, CDR2 YYREEE, per germline (reference sequence). The CDR3: CASSLPGTGGMGQLFF. CDR3 coding DNA: TGTGCCAGCAGCCTACCTGGGACAGGGGGAATGGGGCAGCTGTTTTTT.

Notes on this clonotype: A read error may explain this, as a much larger clone is one base away. The V and J genes are TRBV4-2 and TRBJ2-1; no clear D gene. CDR3 length: 15 amino acids. CDR1 is LGHNA, CDR2 YNFKEQ, per germline. The chain's CDR3 is CAGSQGPSSYNEQFF. CDR3 DNA: TGTGCCGGCAGCCAAGGACCCAGCTCCTACAATGAGCAGTTCTTC.

This chain connects TRBV11-2 to TRBJ2-3; 7 nucleotides agree with TRBD2. Germline lookup yields CDR1 SGHAT and CDR2 FQNNGV. Trimming at V came to 9 bases and at J to 15 bases, leaving 21 bases not matched to a gene. The CDR3 totals 14 residues. The chain's CDR3 is CASSQGLSTDMQYF. The CDR3 DNA sequence: TGTGCCAGTAGCCAGGGACTAAGCACAGATATGCAATATTTT.

As to this clonotype: With a much larger clone just one base away, this may be a read error. The CDR3 spells CASRCGTSGLSYEQYF. The CDR3 DNA reads as TGTGCCAGCAGATGTGGGACTAGCGGCCTTTCCTACGAGCAGTACTTC. The V call is TRBV28, the J call TRBJ2-7; 11 bases match TRBD2. CDR1 is MDHEN, CDR2 SYDVKM, per germline. V dropped 6 bases and J dropped 1; count of bases not matched to a gene: 8. The CDR3 is 16 amino acids. The full variable domain, in which reference TRBV28 and TRBJ2-7 provide the parts outside the CDR3, is DVKVTQSSRYLVKRTGEKVFLECVQDMDHENMFWYRQDPGLGLRLIYFSYDVKMKEKGDIPEGYSVSREKKERFSLILESASTNQTSMYLCASRCGTSGLSYEQYFGPGTRLTVT.

On this clonotype: The junction differs from germline at one of its ends, possibly a read error. The chain employs TRBV11-2 and TRBJ2-5, with D possibly called TRBD1 or TRBD2 (5 bases each). The CDR3 is 15 residues long. CDR1 SGHAT and CDR2 FQNNGV come from the germline V gene. This CDR3 is CASSPMVGVKETQYF. CDR3 DNA sequence: TGTGCCAGCAGCCCGATGGTGGGGGTTAAGGAGACGCAGTACTTC. The whole variable domain, filled in from reference TRBV11-2 and TRBJ2-5, reads EAGVAQSPRYKIIEKRQSVAFWCNPISGHATLYWYQQILGQGPKLLIQFQNNGVVDDSQLPKDRFSAERLKGVDSTLKIQPAKLEDSAVYLCASSPMVGVKETQYFGPGTRLLVL.

The rearrangement joins TRBV7-9 to TRBJ2-5; the D gene is possibly TRBD2 (6 bases). CDR1 and CDR2 from the germline V gene are SEHNR and FQNEAQ (reference sequence). CDR3 length: 14 amino acids. DNA of the CDR3: TGTACCACCTTCAGGGTCAGTGGGGGGGAGACCCAGTACTTC. Translation: CTTFRVSGGETQYF.

In the case of this clonotype: A junction end diverges from the germline sequence, so it may reflect a read error. The rearrangement uses TRBV29-1 and TRBJ2-1, with D perhaps TRBD2 (5 bases). From germline, CDR1 is SQVTM and CDR2 ANQGSEA. The CDR3 is 14 amino acids. The CDR3 coding sequence is TGCAGCGTTGAACTGGCAGGATCCGGCAATGAGCGGTTATTC. Encoded protein: CSVELAGSGNERLF.

About this clonotype itself: The germline gene is not matched at one end of the junction; a read error may be the cause. This rearrangement joins TRBV5-1 to TRBJ2-4, with D uncertain. Germline assignment: CDR1 SGHRS and CDR2 YFSETQ. The CDR3 loop spans 14 amino acids. The chain's CDR3 is CTSSLVGSQNIQYF. CDR3 nucleotide sequence: TGCACCAGCAGCTTGGTCGGTAGCCAAAACATTCAGTACTTC.

As to this clonotype: This CDR3 fails to terminate in the conserved phenylalanine or tryptophan, so it likely reflects a read error. The chain couples TRBV6-5 to TRBJ2-1; TRBD2 agrees at 9 bases. V shed 5 bases and J 0 bases; nucleotides not matched to a gene: 17. The CDR3 has 20 residues. The germline V gene encodes CDR1 MNHEY and CDR2 SVGAGI. The CDR3 sequence: CASSPRTSGSSVSSYNEQFL. The CDR3 DNA is TGTGCCAGCAGTCCACGAACTAGCGGGTCTTCGGTGAGCTCCTACAATGAGCAGTTCCTC.

Concerning this clonotype itself: The junction and the germline gene differ at one end; a read error may be behind it. The chain couples TRBV5-4 to TRBJ2-7; D is perhaps TRBD2 (5 bases). This CDR3 comprises 14 residues. The germline V gene has CDR1 SGHNT and CDR2 YYREEE (reference sequence). CDR3 coding DNA: TGTGCCAGTAGCTTGGACTGGGGTAGTTACGAGCAGTACTTC. This gives the protein CASSLDWGSYEQYF.

This rearrangement joins TRBV5-1 to TRBJ2-6; D uncertain. The CDR3 has 16 amino acids. V lost 4 bases and J lost 0, with 11 bases in between. Germline V gene lookup returns CDR1 SGHRS and CDR2 YFSETQ. The CDR3 is CASSLIVGSGANVLTF. In nucleotides, the CDR3 is TGCGCCAGCAGCCTAATAGTAGGCTCTGGGGCCAACGTCCTGACTTTC. The full variable domain, rest sourced from reference TRBV5-1 and TRBJ2-6, is KAGVTQTPRYLIKTRGQQVTLSCSPISGHRSVSWYQQTPGQGLQFLFEYFSETQRNKGNFPGRFSGRQFSNSRSEMNVSTLELGDSALYLCASSLIVGSGANVLTFGAGSRLTVL.

In regard to this clonotype: One end of the junction fails to match germline, which may point to a read error. V gene TRBV11-3 combines with J gene TRBJ2-1; 8 bases align to TRBD2. CDR1 and CDR2 (germline): SGHNT, YENEEA. This CDR3 has 13 amino acids. For the CDR3, the DNA is TGTGCCAGCAGCTCTGGACTAGCACATGAGCAGCTCTTC. Translation: CASSSGLAHEQLF.

Of note for this clonotype: With a much larger clone just one base away, this may be a read error. The gene calls are TRBV12-3 or TRBV12-4 and TRBJ1-1; TRBD1 agrees at 12 bases. CDR3 length: 18 amino acids. V lost 5 bases and J lost 5; bases outside the gene matches: 15. The CDR3 DNA is TGTGCCAGCAGTCTCCGCGGGACAGGGGGCCGACTTGCAACTGAAGCTTTCTTT. It encodes CASSLRGTGGRLATEAFF.